This T cell receptor (beta chain) originates from a study of early T cells in non-severe SARS-CoV-2 infection. Study-wide results and limits: Matches to VDJdb favored anti-spike CD8 responses and missed private and CD4 specificities.

Germline V lookup: CDR1 LGHNA, CDR2 YNFKEQ. CDR3 length: 14 residues. V lost 1 base and J 6 bases, leaving 11 bases between the germline ends. The table lists this clonotype with a few counts. As yet, its antigen is unknown. Tagging with unique molecular identifiers was applied to individual cDNA molecules. TCRdb redid the calling of the 5' RACE reads with MiXCR, one entry per CDR3 protein. The sample yields approximately 58,000 distinct CDR3 sequences, roughly 6.2% seen once. The sequenced sample was whole blood. The rearrangement joins TRBV4-2 to TRBJ2-3; D remains ambiguous. This receptor was taken from an adult who was a healthcare worker with PCR-confirmed SARS-CoV-2 infection or an uninfected control (not recorded which). The CDR3 region is CASSQVSPGDTQYF. The CDR3, as DNA: TGTGCCAGCAGCCAAGTATCTCCTGGGGATACGCAGTATTTT.